Listed here are 29 T cell receptor beta chains from one sample, sequenced in a study of a mutant IDH1 vaccine in newly diagnosed glioma. TCRdb's table, derived via immunoSEQ multiplex PCR, lists solely in-frame clones and lacks some. The table shows more than 35,000 clones, with approximately 80% occurring only once. Time point indicated: week 35, safety follow-up. With topical imiquimod, each dose of the vaccine consisted of 300 ug of mutant IDH1 20-mer peptide. These receptors have no known antigen. The material sequenced was PBMCs, taken from a glioma patient whose treatment included an IDH1 peptide vaccine. Receptors were obtained from a woman aged 35 to 49 with glioma. Some clones in this sample may be carry-over from other donors' samples.

This rearrangement joins TRBV28 to TRBJ2-3; TRBD1 agrees at 9 bases. Trimming took 3 bases from V and 3 from J; bases not matched to a gene: 4. The CDR3 has 15 amino acids. Germline lookup yields CDR1 MDHEN and CDR2 SYDVKM. The CDR3, as DNA: TGTGCCAGCAGTTTCCCCGGGACAGGGACAGATACGCAGTATTTT. Translation: CASSFPGTGTDTQYF. The full variable domain, completed using reference TRBV28 and TRBJ2-3, is DVKVTQSSRYLVKRTGEKVFLECVQDMDHENMFWYRQDPGLGLRLIYFSYDVKMKEKGDIPEGYSVSREKKERFSLILESASTNQTSMYLCASSFPGTGTDTQYFGPGTRLTVL.

As for this clone: This may stem from a read error, because a much larger clone lies one nucleotide away. Other DNA sequences of this sample code for an identical CDR3. This chain links TRBV7-7 with TRBJ2-7; D is possibly TRBD2 (6 bases). Germline assignment: CDR1 SSHAT and CDR2 FNYEAQ (reference sequence). The CDR3 runs to 13 residues. The CDR3 coding sequence is TGTGCTAGCAGCTTAGGCGGGACCTACGAGCAGTACTTC. Translating it yields CASSLGGTYEQYF.

CDR3: CASSPIPGLPAYEQYF. The DNA of the CDR3 is TGTGCCAGCAGTCCTATCCCGGGACTGCCTGCCTACGAGCAGTACTTC. The rearrangement joins TRBV28 to TRBJ2-7; possibly TRBD2 for D (6 bases). The CDR3 runs to 16 residues. From germline, CDR1 is MDHEN and CDR2 SYDVKM. V lost 5 bases, J lost 2 bases, and 19 bases lay in between.

The rearrangement joins TRBV7-8 to TRBJ2-4, with D perhaps matching TRBD1 or TRBD2 (5 bases each). Trimming stripped 1 base from V and 5 bases from J, with 9 bases between. CDR1 and CDR2 from the germline V gene are SGHVS and FQNEAQ. The CDR3 consists of 14 residues. The CDR3 protein is CASSLDRTQNIQYF. The CDR3 DNA reads TGTGCCAGCAGCTTAGACAGGACTCAAAACATTCAGTACTTC.

The V gene is TRBV4-3, the J gene TRBJ2-5, with 10 bases identical to TRBD1. CDR1 and CDR2 (germline): LGHNA, YSLEER. The CDR3 is made up of 17 amino acids. Unmatched junction bases numbered 13, after V lost 4 bases and J lost 5 bases. CDR3 DNA: TGCGCCAGCAGCCTCCGACAGGGGGCCGGGGTATACGAGACCCAGTACTTC. It yields the protein CASSLRQGAGVYETQYF.

The chain carries TRBV5-1 and TRBJ2-1; perhaps TRBD2 as D (6 bases). Trimming shortened V by 1 base and J by 0 bases, and 11 bases separated the two germline ends. This CDR3 has 16 residues. Germline CDR1 SGHRS, CDR2 YFSETQ. This CDR3 reads CASSLRLVSSYNEQFF. As DNA, the CDR3 is TGCGCCAGCAGCTTGCGACTAGTAAGCTCCTACAATGAGCAGTTCTTC.

The CDR3 DNA sequence: TGTGCCAGCAGGGGGCCCGGCTACACCTTC. Amino acid sequence: CASRGPGYTF. V usage is TRBV2 and J usage is TRBJ1-2, with D perhaps TRBD1 (5 bases). Deletions cut 6 bases from V and 8 bases from J, with 7 bases between. The germline V gene encodes CDR1 SNHLY and CDR2 FYNNEI. This CDR3 has 10 amino acids.

The V gene is TRBV27, the J gene TRBJ1-1; D might be TRBD1 (5 bases). CDR1 MNHEY and CDR2 SMNVEV come from the germline V gene (reference sequence). The CDR3 spans 17 residues. With 0 bases removed from V and 4 bases from J, the gap between germline ends came to 18 bases. CDR3 bases: TGTGCCAGCAGTTTATCTATCGGCCGGGGGGTGAGCACTGAAGCTTTCTTT. Translation: CASSLSIGRGVSTEAFF.

The chain uses TRBV11-3 and TRBJ2-2, with TRBD1 identical over 12 bases. The V gene end was trimmed by 2 bases and the J gene end by 0 bases; junction bases not matched to a gene: 1. CDR3 size: 17 residues. CDR1 is SGHNT, CDR2 YENEEA, per germline. CDR3 region: CASSLRDRGPNTGELFF. The CDR3 DNA reads as TGTGCCAGCAGCTTAAGGGACAGGGGGCCGAACACCGGGGAGCTGTTTTTT.

This clone was observed a handful of times. The V and J genes are TRBV27 and TRBJ2-2, with D possibly being TRBD2 (6 bases). Germline loops: CDR1 MNHEY, CDR2 SMNVEV (reference sequence). This CDR3 is 16 amino acids long. V lost 1 base, J lost 4 bases, and 13 bases lay in between. DNA for the CDR3: TGTGCCAGCAGTTTATTTCCCGGGACTCCCACCGGGGAGCTGTTTTTT. Its translation is CASSLFPGTPTGELFF.

The chain couples TRBV2 to TRBJ2-5; 8 positions match TRBD2. V gave up 8 bases and J gave up 1 base; unmatched junction bases: 3. The CDR3 extends over 13 amino acids. Germline loops: CDR1 SNHLY, CDR2 FYNNEI. The CDR3 region has the DNA TGTGCCAGCGGGACTAGATCCCAAGAGACCCAGTACTTC. It translates to CASGTRSQETQYF.

The rearrangement links TRBV7-2 to TRBJ1-2, with TRBD1 matching over 10 bases. V dropped 2 bases and J dropped 2; count of bases not matched to a gene: 5. Per germline, CDR1 SGHTA and CDR2 FQGNSA. The CDR3 loop spans 16 amino acids. The CDR3 loop reads CASSLPRQGANYGYTF. For the CDR3, the DNA is TGTGCCAGCAGCTTACCCCGACAGGGGGCAAACTATGGCTACACCTTC.

V usage is TRBV7-2 and J usage is TRBJ2-5, with TRBD2 identical over 11 bases. The CDR3 runs to 14 residues. Germline V lookup: CDR1 SGHTA, CDR2 FQGNSA. Trimming cost V 6 bases and J 4 bases; bases outside gene matches: 4. The CDR3 spells CASRIAGGGETQYF. CDR3 in DNA: TGTGCCAGCAGGATAGCGGGGGGGGGAGAGACCCAGTACTTC.

The V and J genes are TRBV5-6 and TRBJ1-2; D is unresolved. There are 12 residues in the CDR3. Between the trimmed V and J ends, which lost 4 bases and 7 bases, there was a span of 11 bases. The germline CDR1 and CDR2 sequences are SGHDT and YYEEEE. The CDR3 spells CASSPGNGGYTF. The CDR3, as DNA: TGTGCCAGCAGCCCTGGGAACGGTGGCTACACCTTC.

The chain couples TRBV19 to TRBJ2-1; 8 positions agree with TRBD2. CDR3 size: 17 residues. Germline V CDR1 and CDR2: LNHDA, SQIVND (reference sequence). V shed 5 bases and J 11 bases; nucleotides not matched to a gene: 20. CDR3 sequence (DNA): TGTGCCAGTAGTTCCCGACTAGCGCAAGGGACGGACCTGAAGCAGTTCTTC. It specifies CASSSRLAQGTDLKQFF.

The chain couples TRBV7-9 to TRBJ2-5, with D maybe TRBD1 (6 bases). CDR3 length: 15 amino acids. The germline V gene encodes CDR1 SEHNR and CDR2 FQNEAQ (reference sequence). The V gene lost 5 bases and the J gene lost 1 base, with 14 bases spanning the gap. CDR3 nucleotide sequence: TGTGCCAGCAGCCAAAACAGGGTTCCCCAAGAGACCCAGTACTTC. Its protein is CASSQNRVPQETQYF.

The rearrangement uses TRBV9 and TRBJ1-4; D call uncertain. From germline, CDR1 is SGDLS and CDR2 YYNGEE. Trimming stripped 0 bases from V and 7 bases from J, with 10 bases between. The CDR3 extends over 14 amino acids. CDR3 sequence: CASSVGVRSEKLFF. The CDR3 DNA follows: TGTGCCAGCAGCGTAGGAGTGAGATCTGAAAAACTGTTTTTT. The entire variable domain, with the rest obtained from reference TRBV9 and TRBJ1-4, is as follows: DSGVTQTPKHLITATGQRVTLRCSPRSGDLSVYWYQQSLDQGLQFLIQYYNGEERAKGNILERFSAQQFPDLHSELNLSSLELGDSALYFCASSVGVRSEKLFFGSGTQLSVL.

The CDR3 is CASRRRAGANTEAFF. The DNA for the CDR3 is TGCGCCAGCAGGCGGAGGGCAGGGGCGAACACTGAAGCTTTCTTT. V and J are TRBV5-1 and TRBJ1-1; TRBD1 is a possible D gene (6 bases). Per the germline V gene, CDR1 is SGHRS and CDR2 is YFSETQ. The CDR3 extends over 15 amino acids. Between the trimmed V and J ends, which lost 5 bases and 1 base, there was a span of 15 bases. Based on the CDR3 plus reference TRBV5-1 and TRBJ1-1, the full variable domain is KAGVTQTPRYLIKTRGQQVTLSCSPISGHRSVSWYQQTPGQGLQFLFEYFSETQRNKGNFPGRFSGRQFSNSRSEMNVSTLELGDSALYLCASRRRAGANTEAFFGQGTRLTVV.

V is TRBV15 and J is TRBJ2-7; D uncertain. Trimming cost V 3 bases and J 3 bases, with 15 bases left between them. Germline V gives CDR1 LNHNV, CDR2 YYDKDF (reference sequence). CDR3 length: 15 residues. The CDR3 spells CATSSLLGLNYEQYF. In DNA form, the CDR3 reads TGTGCCACCAGCAGCTTGCTGGGGTTAAACTACGAGCAGTACTTC.

The chain uses TRBV30 and TRBJ1-1; D ambiguous. The CDR3 sequence is 13 residues long. CDR1 and CDR2 from the germline V gene are GTSNPN and SVGIG (reference sequence). V lost 2 bases and J 1 base, leaving 8 bases between the germline ends. The CDR3 bases are TGTGCCTGGAGTCGGACGGCGAACACTGAAGCTTTCTTT. This sequence encodes CAWSRTANTEAFF.

The chain uses TRBV28 and TRBJ1-2, with a possible D match to TRBD1 (6 bases). The CDR3 length is 15 residues. Germline CDR1 and CDR2: MDHEN and SYDVKM. V gave up 7 bases and J gave up 5 bases, with 20 bases separating them. CDR3 sequence reads: CASTPRGAHDYGYTF. The DNA of the CDR3 is TGTGCCAGCACCCCGCGGGGGGCGCATGATTATGGCTACACCTTC.

The chain carries TRBV4-3 and TRBJ1-2; tentatively, D is TRBD1 (5 bases). Germline V gene lookup returns CDR1 LGHNA and CDR2 YSLEER. Trimming took 1 base from V and 6 from J, leaving 18 bases between them. The CDR3 runs 16 residues. CDR3 residues: CASSQGLGGQWNGYTF. The DNA of the CDR3 is TGCGCCAGCAGCCAAGGACTGGGGGGTCAATGGAATGGCTACACCTTC.

The chain uses TRBV25-1 and TRBJ1-3; no clear D gene. This CDR3 region has 14 residues. Germline V gene data show CDR1 as MGHDK and CDR2 as SYGVNS. V was trimmed by 7 bases and J by 0 bases, leaving 10 bases between them. CDR3 sequence: CASTDLDSGNTIYF. The CDR3, as DNA: TGTGCCAGCACGGACCTCGACTCTGGAAACACCATATATTTT.

This chain connects TRBV5-1 to TRBJ1-2, with D unclear. CDR1 and CDR2 from the germline V gene are SGHRS and YFSETQ. V was pared by 4 bases and J by 1 base, with 5 bases between. The CDR3 loop spans 12 amino acids. The CDR3 here is CASSVYNYGYTF. CDR3 sequence (DNA): TGCGCCAGCAGCGTGTATAACTATGGCTACACCTTC.

V is TRBV19 and J is TRBJ2-3, with D possibly being TRBD1 or TRBD2 (5 bases each). Looked up from germline, CDR1 is LNHDA and CDR2 is SQIVND (reference sequence). The CDR3 is 16 residues long. V was trimmed by 7 bases and J by 1 base, leaving 18 bases between them. In nucleotides, the CDR3 is TGTGCCAGTACCCCCAAAGCAAGGGACGGCACAGATACGCAGTATTTT. It specifies CASTPKARDGTDTQYF.

The chain links TRBV9 to TRBJ2-3; 10 nucleotides match TRBD1. CDR1 and CDR2 from the germline V gene are SGDLS and YYNGEE. The CDR3 has 15 residues. Trimming removed 5 bases from V and 2 bases from J; junction bases left unmatched: 5. Written as DNA, the CDR3 is TGTGCCAGCAGTGGGACAGGGGCACCCACAGATACGCAGTATTTT. It specifies CASSGTGAPTDTQYF. Full variable domain (rest looked up from reference TRBV9 and TRBJ2-3): DSGVTQTPKHLITATGQRVTLRCSPRSGDLSVYWYQQSLDQGLQFLIQYYNGEERAKGNILERFSAQQFPDLHSELNLSSLELGDSALYFCASSGTGAPTDTQYFGPGTRLTVL.

This chain uses TRBV10-3 with TRBJ1-2; D is unresolved. The CDR3 has 13 residues. The V end lost 5 bases, the J end lost 2 bases, and 9 bases lay between the germline ends. Germline V gives CDR1 ENHRY, CDR2 SYGVKD. CDR3 in DNA: TGTGCCATCAGTCTCGAGTCGAACTATGGCTACACCTTC. The encoded protein is CAISLESNYGYTF.

The CDR3 region is CASSHTTAYEQYF. CDR3 coding DNA: TGTGCCAGCTCACACACAACAGCCTACGAGCAGTACTTC. The chain uses TRBV18 and TRBJ2-7; D remains unclear. V lost 4 bases to trimming and J lost 2 bases, with 9 bases between them. The germline V gene encodes CDR1 KGHSH and CDR2 LQKENI. This CDR3 has 13 residues.

The chain couples TRBV29-1 to TRBJ2-6; no clear D gene. The CDR3 is made up of 13 amino acids. V lost 5 bases and J 4 bases, leaving 9 bases between the germline ends. Germline V gives CDR1 SQVTM, CDR2 ANQGSEA. The DNA for the CDR3 is TGCAGCGTTAGACTTTCGGGGGCCAACGTCCTGACTTTC. Its protein is CSVRLSGANVLTF.